This entry lists 23 T cell receptor beta chains sequenced from one sample in a study of T cells in Graves' hyperthyroidism and ophthalmopathy. The TCR beta CDR3 regions underwent amplification using RNA transcripts as the source. First-round RT-PCR of the TCR CDR3 relied on the HTBI primer set. MiXCR was run by TCRdb on the multiplex PCR reads, yielding one entry per CDR3 protein. The sample lists a few hundred thousand distinct CDR3 sequences; around 20% were seen once. The sequenced material came from blood. The receptors derive from a woman aged 45-65 years with Graves' hyperthyroidism.

This clonotype was seen repeatedly, ten times or more. V and J are TRBV30 and TRBJ1-3; no reliable D call. Germline V CDR1 and CDR2: GTSNPN, SVGIG (reference sequence). The CDR3 is 14 amino acids. The V and J ends lost 4 bases and 2 bases respectively, with 12 bases between them. The CDR3 nucleotides read TGTGCCTGGATTGGAAAGATGACTGGAAACACCATATATTTT. Its translation is CAWIGKMTGNTIYF.

This clonotype has ten or more counts. The J gene is TRBJ1-1, the V gene TRBV7-9, with 9 bases that match TRBD1. V shed 1 base, J shed 4 bases, and the junction held 4 bases outside the gene matches. Looked up from germline, CDR1 is SEHNR and CDR2 is FQNEAQ (reference sequence). There are 15 residues in the CDR3. CDR3 coding DNA: TGTGCCAGCAGCTTAGTATCGGGACAGGGCACTGAAGCTTTCTTT. It is translated as CASSLVSGQGTEAFF.

The CDR3 region is CASSLRLAGVDEQYF. CDR3 nucleotides: TGTGCCAGCAGTTTACGGCTAGCGGGAGTCGACGAGCAGTACTTC. The rearrangement uses TRBV12-3 or TRBV12-4 and TRBJ2-7; 10 positions agree with TRBD2. The CDR3 loop spans 15 amino acids. V shed 2 bases and J 5 bases; nucleotides not matched to a gene: 6.

CDR3 region: CSARTSGRTYEQYF. CDR3 nucleotide sequence: TGCAGTGCTAGGACTAGCGGGAGAACCTACGAGCAGTACTTC. The J gene is TRBJ2-7, the V gene TRBV20-1; TRBD2 agrees at 12 bases. Unmatched junction bases numbered 2, after V lost 3 bases and J lost 2 bases. Germline loops: CDR1 DFQATT, CDR2 SNEGSKA (reference sequence). The CDR3 is made up of 14 amino acids.

This clonotype came up a few times. The chain has TRBV5-6 and TRBJ1-2, with D possibly being TRBD1 (6 bases). This CDR3 contains 13 residues. Germline CDR1 is SGHDT and CDR2 is YYEEEE. V lost 0 bases, J lost 6 bases, and 9 bases lay in between. CDR3 DNA sequence: TGTGCCAGCAGCTTGGCAGGGGCGGATGGCTACACCTTC. Translating gives CASSLAGADGYTF. Variable domain in full (rest from reference TRBV5-6 and TRBJ1-2): DAGVTQSPTHLIKTRGQQVTLRCSPKSGHDTVSWYQQALGQGPQFIFQYYEEEERQRGNFPDRFSGHQFPNYSSELNVNALLLGDSALYLCASSLAGADGYTFGSGTRLTVV.

This clonotype came up many times. The chain links TRBV20-1 to TRBJ2-3, with D possibly TRBD2 on 5 matching bases. V was cut by 6 bases and J by 4 bases, with 17 bases left in between. Germline V gene lookup returns CDR1 DFQATT and CDR2 SNEGSKA (reference sequence). CDR3 length equals 14 residues. The chain's CDR3 is CSALPQPSPDTQYF. CDR3 bases: TGCAGTGCCCTTCCCCAACCTAGCCCAGATACGCAGTATTTT.

Ten or more counts support this clonotype. The V and J genes are TRBV3-1 and TRBJ2-5; D possibly corresponds to TRBD2 (6 bases). This CDR3 spans 16 amino acids. Trimming stripped 2 bases from V and 2 bases from J, with 15 bases between. Per the germline V gene, CDR1 is LGHDT and CDR2 is YNNKEL (reference sequence). The CDR3 coding sequence is TGTGCCAGCAGCCAACCCGGGACTCTAAAACAAGAGACCCAGTACTTC. It specifies CASSQPGTLKQETQYF.

The rearrangement uses TRBV5-1 and TRBJ2-1; D remains ambiguous. V lost 0 bases and J 0 bases, leaving 7 bases between the germline ends. The CDR3 length is 15 residues. Germline V gene data show CDR1 as SGHRS and CDR2 as YFSETQ. CDR3 sequence reads: CASSLAPASYNEQFF. CDR3 DNA sequence: TGCGCCAGCAGCTTGGCCCCCGCCTCCTACAATGAGCAGTTCTTC.

This clonotype has more than one count but fewer than ten. This chain links TRBV18 with TRBJ1-1, with D perhaps matching TRBD1 (6 bases). V shed 3 bases and J shed 1 base, with 15 bases lying between them. The CDR3 has 16 residues. Germline V lookup: CDR1 KGHSH, CDR2 LQKENI. The CDR3: CASSPLRGQGNTEAFF. The CDR3 nucleotides are TGTGCCAGCTCACCCCTCCGGGGGCAGGGGAACACTGAAGCTTTCTTT.

Only one count was recorded for this clonotype. The chain joins TRBV6-1 to TRBJ2-7, with 8 bases matching TRBD1. The V gene end was trimmed by 7 bases and the J gene end by 0 bases; junction bases not matched to a gene: 8. This CDR3 is 15 amino acids long. Germline values: CDR1 MNHNS, CDR2 SASEGT. The CDR3 DNA follows: TGTGCCAGCACCATCCGGGACAGGAGCTCCTACGAGCAGTACTTC. It encodes CASTIRDRSSYEQYF.

Ten or more counts support this clonotype. This chain links TRBV6-1 with TRBJ1-5; D ambiguous. The CDR3 spans 15 residues. V was clipped by 6 bases and J by 0 bases, with 12 bases between them. CDR1 is MNHNS and CDR2 is SASEGT in the germline V gene. The CDR3 protein is CASSEIINSNQPQHF. CDR3 bases: TGTGCCAGCAGCGAAATAATTAATAGCAATCAGCCCCAGCATTTT.

At least ten counts were recorded for this clonotype. The chain has TRBV5-1 and TRBJ2-5; 7 bases are shared with TRBD1. Per the germline V gene, CDR1 is SGHRS and CDR2 is YFSETQ. This CDR3 has 14 amino acids. V was clipped by 0 bases and J by 4 bases; unmatched bases: 3. The CDR3 DNA reads TGCGCCAGCAGCTTGGAGGCAGGGGGAGAGACCCAGTACTTC. Residues: CASSLEAGGETQYF.

At least ten counts were recorded for this clonotype. V gene TRBV12-3 or TRBV12-4 combines with J gene TRBJ1-1; TRBD1 might be the D (6 bases). V was pared by 5 bases and J by 2 bases, with 21 bases between. CDR3 size: 17 residues. CDR3 bases: TGTGCCAGCAGTCCCCAGGCAGGGGCCTACTTTAACACTGAAGCTTTCTTT. Residues: CASSPQAGAYFNTEAFF.

This clonotype was observed many times. The chain couples TRBV7-8 to TRBJ1-5; TRBD1 matches 8 bases. Trimming cost V 6 bases and J 4 bases; bases outside gene matches: 8. The CDR3 has 15 amino acids. Germline V lookup: CDR1 SGHVS, CDR2 FQNEAQ. The CDR3, as DNA: TGTGCCAGCAGTTGGGACAGGTCCATTAATCAGCCCCAGCATTTT. Translating gives CASSWDRSINQPQHF.

The chain links TRBV9 to TRBJ1-4; no clear D gene. The germline V gene encodes CDR1 SGDLS and CDR2 YYNGEE. Deletions cut 2 bases from V and 8 bases from J, with 13 bases between. The CDR3 runs 14 residues. The CDR3 here is CASSVSAKGEKLFF. Here the CDR3 DNA reads TGTGCCAGCAGCGTCTCGGCTAAAGGAGAAAAACTGTTTTTT. Full variable domain (missing parts from reference TRBV9 and TRBJ1-4): DSGVTQTPKHLITATGQRVTLRCSPRSGDLSVYWYQQSLDQGLQFLIQYYNGEERAKGNILERFSAQQFPDLHSELNLSSLELGDSALYFCASSVSAKGEKLFFGSGTQLSVL.

This clonotype was found many times. CDR3 DNA: TGTGCCATCAGTCGGGGGGCTAATGAAAAACTGTTTTTT. Encoded protein: CAISRGANEKLFF. This chain uses TRBV10-3 with TRBJ1-4; weak D call: TRBD1 (5 bases). This CDR3 region has 13 residues. Trimming shortened V by 5 bases and J by 3 bases, and 7 bases separated the two germline ends. Germline assignment: CDR1 ENHRY and CDR2 SYGVKD.

The DNA for the CDR3 is TGCAGTGCTAGAGATAATTCTCAGGGCTGGGTTAGCAATCAGCCCCAGCATTTT. Translating it yields CSARDNSQGWVSNQPQHF. V and J are TRBV20-1 and TRBJ1-5; maybe TRBD1 (5 bases). V was cut by 0 bases and J by 0 bases, with 18 bases left in between. The CDR3 is made up of 18 amino acids. Germline V lookup: CDR1 DFQATT, CDR2 SNEGSKA (reference sequence).

The chain recombines TRBV24-1 with TRBJ2-3, with D hard to call. Germline CDR1 and CDR2: KGHDR and SFDVKD. V lost 3 bases and J 0 bases, leaving 15 bases between the germline ends. This CDR3 has 17 amino acids. The CDR3, as DNA: TGTGCCACCAGTGATCCCAGCCTGGACGGAAGCACAGATACGCAGTATTTT. Translated, it gives CATSDPSLDGSTDTQYF.

The rearrangement joins TRBV7-9 to TRBJ2-1, with 11 bases lining up with TRBD2. The CDR3 spans 19 residues. V was clipped by 6 bases and J by 0 bases; unmatched bases: 13. Per germline, CDR1 SEHNR and CDR2 FQNEAQ (reference sequence). CDR3 residues: CASSQPGLAGKVSYNEQFF. CDR3 sequence (DNA): TGTGCCAGCAGTCAACCCGGACTAGCGGGCAAGGTCTCCTACAATGAGCAGTTCTTC.

This clonotype was found many times. The chain is built from TRBV7-6 and TRBJ1-1; D not certain. V was shortened by 4 bases and J by 0 bases, with 12 bases between the two germline ends. The CDR3 runs 15 residues. Germline lookup yields CDR1 SGHVS and CDR2 FNYEAQ. CDR3 amino acids: CASSSRGPMNTEAFF. The CDR3 DNA sequence: TGTGCCAGCAGCTCTAGAGGCCCTATGAACACTGAAGCTTTCTTT.

This clonotype was seen a handful of times. This chain uses TRBV6-5 with TRBJ1-5; D perhaps matches TRBD1 (6 bases). The CDR3 has 17 residues. CDR1 is MNHEY and CDR2 is SVGAGI in the germline V gene. Trimming took 2 bases from V and 0 from J, leaving 14 bases between them. CDR3 amino acids: CASSYVRGSNSNQPQHF. CDR3 sequence (DNA): TGTGCCAGCAGTTACGTCAGGGGATCTAATAGCAATCAGCCCCAGCATTTT.

The chain links TRBV29-1 to TRBJ2-1; D is possibly TRBD1 (6 bases). This CDR3 spans 13 amino acids. Trimming stripped 7 bases from V and 1 base from J, with 11 bases between. Germline V gene lookup returns CDR1 SQVTM and CDR2 ANQGSEA. CDR3 protein: CSGTGFSYNEQFF. The DNA for the CDR3 is TGCAGCGGAACAGGGTTTTCCTACAATGAGCAGTTCTTC.

The CDR3 is CASSFTTGGARNIQYF. CDR3 in DNA: TGTGCCAGCAGCTTTACAACAGGGGGCGCCCGGAACATTCAGTACTTC. The rearrangement joins TRBV5-6 to TRBJ2-4; 9 nucleotides agree with TRBD1. The length of the CDR3 is 16 residues. Per germline, CDR1 SGHDT and CDR2 YYEEEE. V trimming: 2 bases; J trimming: 7 bases; junction bases outside the gene matches: 10. Based on the CDR3 plus reference TRBV5-6 and TRBJ2-4, the full variable domain is DAGVTQSPTHLIKTRGQQVTLRCSPKSGHDTVSWYQQALGQGPQFIFQYYEEEERQRGNFPDRFSGHQFPNYSSELNVNALLLGDSALYLCASSFTTGGARNIQYFGAGTRLSVL.